This paragraph reports one TCR beta chain. The antigen this receptor binds is unknown. No quality values exist for individual bases; no much larger clone is one base distant. V lost 0 bases and J lost 11 bases; the stretch between them is 11 bases long. Taken from cysteine to phenylalanine, the CDR3 has 13 residues. The sequence is cut down to CDR3 DNA, 39 bases in frame from base 1. According to the germline V gene (reference sequence), CDR1 reads LNHDA and CDR2 reads SQIVND. The immunoSEQ Assay, a bias-controlled multiplex PCR, was used to amplify TCRbeta CDR3 regions from genomic DNA. In the authors' own workflow: The number of nucleated cells in each sample was estimated by amplification of reference gene primers within the assay. To quantify the absolute abundance of each unique TCRbeta CDR3 rearrangement, sequence reads were collapsed and filtered. Productive Simpson clonality was computed per sample as the square root of Simpson's diversity index over productive rearrangements. This is the immuneACCESS table as TCRdb keeps it, with only in-frame sequences that have V and J called. A part of the clones is gone; compared with another copy, unresolved V genes explain less than half, and the rest is unexplained. The V and J calls and clone size are taken from that table; D and trimming were inferred from the DNA. The sample profile shows approximately 88,000 clones; just over 90% of them were found once. The ten largest clones capture roughly 3.9% of the sample.

This entry belongs to a study of blood T cell repertoires in COVID-19 (dated by TCRdb to 2020 to 2022). In terms of the full investigation: Samples covering the acute and convalescent phases of COVID-19 were provided by collaborators in the United States, Italy and Spain. The repertoires were made available in a free public database intended to serve as a resource for research on the immune response to SARS-CoV-2. A de-identified subject ID, COVID-19 status, age in years and sex were almost always included in the sample metadata. Where HLA class I and class II types were available, the types were taken from metadata supplied by the sample provider, not from assay-based typing. Samples came from the ongoing ImmuneRACE study (first 160 participants) plus 1,254 subjects from 6 global collaborators. Subjects who had been exposed to COVID-19, were actively infected with it, or had recovered from it provided the deeply sampled blood TCRbeta repertoires that made up the dataset. The material from the prospective study consisted of cDNA or gDNA derived from T cells, B-cell-depleted T cells, or PBMCs.

The collaborating institutions used their own protocols to collect whole blood in K2EDTA tubes. For TCRbeta analysis, collaborators shipped samples as frozen whole blood, isolated PBMCs, or DNA extracted from either of those sample types. Overall study results and their limits: How much clinical and demographic metadata was included differed by source and by participant, and the metadata was provided uncurated.

The chain employs TRBV19 and TRBJ2-1; the D region possibly corresponds to TRBD2 (6 bases align). The source is a woman aged 45-65 years in a cohort sampled during active COVID-19. The source material was peripheral blood. CDR3 reads: CASSIEGTVQQFF. The nucleotide sequence is given as TGTGCCAGTAGTATAGAGGGGACTGTTCAGCAGTTCTTC.